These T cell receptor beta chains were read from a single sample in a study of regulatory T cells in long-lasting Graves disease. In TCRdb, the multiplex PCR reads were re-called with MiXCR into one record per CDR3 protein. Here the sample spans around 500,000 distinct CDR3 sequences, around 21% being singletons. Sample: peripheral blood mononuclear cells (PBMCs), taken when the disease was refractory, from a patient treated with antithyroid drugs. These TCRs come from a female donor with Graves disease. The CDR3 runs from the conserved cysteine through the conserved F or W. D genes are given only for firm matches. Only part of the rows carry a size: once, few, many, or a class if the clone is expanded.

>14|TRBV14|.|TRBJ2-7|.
TGTGCCAGCAGCCCCTTGTCTACTAACTACAAGCAGTACTTC
CASSPLSTNYKQYF
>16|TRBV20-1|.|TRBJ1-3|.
TGCAGTGCTAGAGACTCTTGGGCTTACTCTGGAAACACCATATATTTT
CSARDSWAYSGNTIYF
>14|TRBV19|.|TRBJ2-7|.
TGTGCCAGTAGTCCCCTGACAGAAACCTACGAGCAGTACTTC
CASSPLTETYEQYF
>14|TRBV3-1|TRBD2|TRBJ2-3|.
TGTGCCAGCAGCACAGCGGGAGGGACAGATACGCAGTATTTT
CASSTAGGTDTQYF
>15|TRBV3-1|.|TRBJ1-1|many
TGTGCCAGCAGCAGCGGAGCGGGCATGAACACTGAAGCTTTCTTT
CASSSGAGMNTEAFF
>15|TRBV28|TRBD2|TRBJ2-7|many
TGTGCCAGCAGTCCGAATTTGCGGGAGCATTACGAGCAGTACTTC
CASSPNLREHYEQYF
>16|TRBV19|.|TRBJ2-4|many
TGTGCCAGTAGTCCCCCAGGAGCACTAGCCAAAAACATTCAGTACTTC
CASSPPGALAKNIQYF
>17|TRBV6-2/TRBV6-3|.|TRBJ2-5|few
TGTGCCAGCAGTTACGGAAAGATAAGAGCGTCCGAAGAGACCCAGTACTTC
CASSYGKIRASEETQYF
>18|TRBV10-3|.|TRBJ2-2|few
TGTGCCATCAGTGAGAGACCAAGACGGTACCCGAACACCGGGGAGCTGTTTTTT
CAISERPRRYPNTGELFF
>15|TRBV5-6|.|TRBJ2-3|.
TGTGCCAGCAGCTTGTTCGCGGGAACGGCAGATACGCAGTATTTT
CASSLFAGTADTQYF
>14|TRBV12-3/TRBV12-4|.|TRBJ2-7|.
TGTGCCAGCAGTGGCGGTGAGAGCTCCTACGAGCAGTACTTC
CASSGGESSYEQYF
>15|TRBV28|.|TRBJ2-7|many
TGTGCCAGCAGTCCGCGGACAGTGAGCTCCTACGAGCAGTACTTC
CASSPRTVSSYEQYF
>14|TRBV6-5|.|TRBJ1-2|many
TGTGCCAGCAGTTCCGGGCCACGGAGCTATGGCTACACCTTC
CASSSGPRSYGYTF
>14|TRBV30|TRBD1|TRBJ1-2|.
TGTGCCTGGAGTCTTGGACAGGATTCGGGTGGCTACACCTTC
CAWSLGQDSGGYTF
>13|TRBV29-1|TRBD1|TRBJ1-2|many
TGCAGCGCACTGGACAGGGAGCGCTATGGCTACACCTTC
CSALDRERYGYTF
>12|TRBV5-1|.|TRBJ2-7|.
TGCACCAGCAGCTTGGATAGCTACGAGCAGTACTTC
CTSSLDSYEQYF
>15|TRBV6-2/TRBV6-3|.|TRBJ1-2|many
TGTGCCAGCAGGATTAGGCGGGACGGTCCCTATGGCTACACCTTC
CASRIRRDGPYGYTF
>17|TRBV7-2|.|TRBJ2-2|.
TGTGCCAGCAGCTTAGAATACGGGTGGATAGACACCGGGGAGCTGTTTTTT
CASSLEYGWIDTGELFF
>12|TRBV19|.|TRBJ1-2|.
TGTGCCAGTTTTACAGTTAACTATGGCTACACCTTC
CASFTVNYGYTF
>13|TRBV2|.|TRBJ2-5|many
TGTGCCAGCAGTGGAGGTTTCCAAGCGACCCAGTACTTC
CASSGGFQATQYF
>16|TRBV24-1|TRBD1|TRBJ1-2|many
TGTGCCACCAGTAACCCCGGGACAGCGAACAGGCGTGGCTACACCTTC
CATSNPGTANRRGYTF
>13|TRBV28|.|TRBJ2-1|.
TGTGCCAGCATCCAGGGTGGGATAAATGAGCAGTTCTTC
CASIQGGINEQFF
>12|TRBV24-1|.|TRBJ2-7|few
TGTGCCACCAGCTCACCCCCCGGAGAGCAGTACTTC
CATSSPPGEQYF
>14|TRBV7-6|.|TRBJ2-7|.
TGTGCCAGCAGCCGGGACTTCAGCTCCTACGAGCAGTACTTC
CASSRDFSSYEQYF
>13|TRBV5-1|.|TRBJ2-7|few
TGCGCCAGCAGCTGGCACTTCTCCTACGAGCAGTACTTC
CASSWHFSYEQYF
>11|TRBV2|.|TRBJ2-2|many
TGTGCCAGCACCTGGGGAGTGGAGCTGTTTTTT
CASTWGVELFF
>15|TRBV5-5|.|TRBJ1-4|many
TGTGCCAGCAGCTTGGAGGACAGCTCAAATGAAAAACTGTTTTTT
CASSLEDSSNEKLFF
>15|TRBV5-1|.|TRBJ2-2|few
TGCGCCAGCGATCGCGATGATACTACGGCCGGGGAGCTGTTTTTT
CASDRDDTTAGELFF
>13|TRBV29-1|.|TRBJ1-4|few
TGCAGCGTTCCGGGACAAACTAATGAAAAACTGTTTTTT
CSVPGQTNEKLFF